Listed below are T cell receptor beta chains from one sample, sequenced in a study of T cells in localized non-small cell lung cancer. Here immunoSEQ multiplex PCR was the method, and the copy in TCRdb shows in-frame clones only, minus some. The data contain tens of thousands of clones, around 80% of them seen just once; the ten biggest clones take up roughly 17%. The specimen comprised peripheral blood, sampled before any cancer treatment. The receptors here all came from a male donor at least 60 years old with stage III squamous cell lung carcinoma. Both conserved end residues are part of each CDR3. Each record gives: J gene, clone size, D gene, CDR3 length, V gene, CDR3 protein, CDR3 DNA. D genes are given only for firm matches. Not every row has a clone size; where given, it reads once, few, many or a size class.

>TRBJ2-1|few|TRBD2|15|TRBV5-1
CASSSAGTNYNEQFF
TGCGCCAGCAGCTCGGCCGGGACTAACTACAATGAGCAGTTCTTC
>TRBJ1-1|.|TRBD1|12|TRBV6-6
CASSSQGASAFF
TGTGCCAGCAGTTCTCAGGGGGCATCGGCTTTCTTT
>TRBJ2-1|.|.|11|TRBV20-1
CSANSNNEQFF
TGCAGTGCAAACAGTAACAATGAGCAGTTCTTC
>TRBJ2-1|.|TRBD2|14|TRBV27
CASRTGLAGGEQFF
TGTGCCAGCAGGACGGGACTAGCGGGAGGGGAGCAGTTCTTC
>TRBJ1-3|few|.|14|TRBV2
CASAGTASGNTIYF
TGTGCCAGCGCCGGGACTGCCTCTGGAAACACCATATATTTT
>TRBJ2-7|.|TRBD1|13|TRBV6-5
CASSRDRVSEQYF
TGTGCCAGCAGCCGGGACAGGGTATCTGAGCAGTACTTC
>TRBJ2-1|.|.|15|TRBV5-1
CASSFRQGSYNEQFF
TGCGCCAGCAGCTTCCGGCAGGGTAGCTACAATGAGCAGTTCTTC
>TRBJ1-1|.|.|14|TRBV5-1
CASSLTAMNTEAFF
TGCGCCAGCAGCTTGACAGCAATGAACACTGAAGCTTTCTTT
>TRBJ1-5|.|TRBD1|15|TRBV19
CASFPSGTGVQPQHF
TGTGCCAGTTTCCCCTCCGGGACAGGGGTTCAGCCCCAGCATTTT
>TRBJ2-7|.|.|15|TRBV7-9
CASSLTGVATYEQYF
TGTGCCAGCAGCTTAACAGGCGTCGCGACCTACGAGCAGTACTTC
>TRBJ2-7|.|.|16|TRBV9
CASSVGLRDGGREQYF
TGTGCCAGCAGCGTAGGCCTTAGGGACGGAGGTAGAGAGCAGTACTTC
>TRBJ1-2|.|.|15|TRBV11-2
CASSLAPRGTYGYTF
TGTGCCAGCAGCTTAGCCCCGCGAGGGACCTATGGCTACACCTTC
>TRBJ2-2|.|TRBD2|16|TRBV5-1
CASSSLAGVGTGELFF
TGCGCCAGCAGCTCCTTAGCGGGGGTTGGTACCGGGGAGCTGTTTTTT
>TRBJ2-1|few|TRBD1|14|TRBV19
CASSMRGRVTGKFF
TGTGCCAGTAGTATGAGGGGGCGAGTGACAGGGAAGTTCTTC
>TRBJ2-5|.|.|14|TRBV5-1
CASSLGQVQETQYF
TGCGCCAGCAGCTTGGGGCAGGTCCAAGAGACCCAGTACTTC
>TRBJ2-5|.|TRBD1|13|TRBV5-1
CASSSGQQETQYF
TGCGCCAGCAGCTCGGGACAGCAAGAGACCCAGTACTTC
>TRBJ2-7|.|.|14|TRBV5-4
CASSESGVSYEQYF
TGTGCCAGCAGCGAGAGCGGAGTCTCCTACGAGCAGTACTTC
>TRBJ2-5|.|.|14|TRBV5-6
CASSHGQTQETQYF
TGTGCCAGCAGCCACGGACAGACCCAAGAGACCCAGTACTTC
>TRBJ2-7|.|TRBD1|15|TRBV7-9
CASSLLTGAPYEQYF
TGTGCCAGCAGCTTACTTACAGGGGCACCCTACGAGCAGTACTTC
>TRBJ2-3|once|.|13|TRBV2
CARGTPSTDTQYF
TGTGCCAGGGGGACACCTAGCACAGATACGCAGTATTTT
>TRBJ2-1|.|.|14|TRBV11-3
CASSEGHLYNEQFF
TGTGCCAGCAGTGAGGGGCACCTTTACAATGAGCAGTTCTTC
>TRBJ2-7|.|.|13|TRBV2
CASSEAQGYEQYF
TGTGCCAGCAGTGAAGCGCAGGGTTACGAGCAGTACTTC
>TRBJ1-1|medium-sized|.|11|TRBV27
CASSDSREAFF
TGTGCCAGCAGTGACTCAAGAGAAGCTTTCTTT
>TRBJ1-2|.|.|15|TRBV14
CASSQLAQPGYGYTF
TGTGCCAGCAGCCAACTAGCCCAGCCTGGCTATGGCTACACCTTC
>TRBJ1-4|.|.|16|TRBV6-1
CASSEFGNTNNEKLFF
TGTGCCAGCAGTGAATTTGGTAATACAAATAATGAAAAACTGTTTTTT
>TRBJ1-4|.|.|14|TRBV10-2
CASRGTATNEKLFF
TGCGCCAGCAGGGGGACGGCAACTAATGAAAAACTGTTTTTT
>TRBJ1-1|.|.|15|TRBV30
CAWIVPRGLATEAFF
TGTGCCTGGATAGTCCCCCGGGGTTTGGCCACTGAAGCTTTCTTT
>TRBJ1-1|.|.|13|TRBV6-1
CASSVDVDTEAFF
TGTGCCAGCAGTGTCGACGTGGACACTGAAGCTTTCTTT
>TRBJ1-1|.|.|11|TRBV30
CAWSVDTEAFF
TGTGCCTGGAGTGTAGACACTGAAGCTTTCTTT
>TRBJ1-2|.|.|13|TRBV5-1
CASSLAVGVGYTF
TGCGCCAGCAGCTTGGCGGTAGGGGTCGGCTACACCTTC
>TRBJ2-7|.|TRBD1|11|TRBV20-1
CSASPGQGSYF
TGCAGTGCTAGCCCGGGACAGGGGTCGTACTTC
>TRBJ2-1|.|.|11|TRBV20-1
CSAGRLEEQFF
TGCAGTGCCGGCCGGTTGGAGGAGCAGTTCTTC
>TRBJ1-2|.|TRBD1|14|TRBV6-6
CASSYQQGFGGYTF
TGTGCCAGCAGTTACCAACAGGGGTTCGGTGGCTACACCTTC
>TRBJ2-7|.|.|14|TRBV11-3
CASSLTGRGGEQYF
TGTGCCAGCAGCTTAACCGGGAGAGGGGGCGAGCAGTACTTC
>TRBJ1-2|.|TRBD1|14|TRBV30
CAWSVRQGRDGYTF
TGTGCCTGGAGTGTAAGACAGGGGAGGGATGGCTACACCTTC
>TRBJ2-2|.|.|13|TRBV7-9
CASSFGYTGELFF
TGTGCCAGCAGCTTCGGATACACCGGGGAGCTGTTTTTT
>TRBJ2-1|.|.|15|TRBV14
CASTLQGGSYNEQFF
TGTGCCAGCACCCTCCAAGGGGGTTCCTACAATGAGCAGTTCTTC
>TRBJ2-1|.|.|15|TRBV11-2
CASSLSSDSYNEQFF
TGTGCCAGCAGCCTTTCTAGCGACTCCTACAATGAGCAGTTCTTC
>TRBJ1-1|.|.|15|TRBV6-1
CASSGQEGVNTEAFF
TGTGCCAGCAGTGGGCAGGAGGGCGTGAACACTGAAGCTTTCTTT
>TRBJ1-1|.|.|14|TRBV5-1
CASSLASGSTEAFF
TGCGCCAGCAGCTTGGCCTCAGGGAGCACTGAAGCTTTCTTT
>TRBJ1-1|.|TRBD1|14|TRBV18
CASSPDRGYTEAFF
TGTGCCAGCTCGCCCGACAGGGGGTACACTGAAGCTTTCTTT
>TRBJ2-3|.|.|14|TRBV5-4
CASSFTGSTDTQYF
TGTGCCAGCAGCTTTACAGGGTCGACAGATACGCAGTATTTT
>TRBJ2-3|.|TRBD1|15|TRBV10-3
CAISESRGQGDTQYF
TGTGCCATCAGTGAGTCCAGGGGGCAGGGAGATACGCAGTATTTT
>TRBJ2-3|.|TRBD2|14|TRBV29-1
CSVDLAVNSDTQYF
TGCAGCGTTGATCTAGCGGTCAATAGCGATACGCAGTATTTT
>TRBJ2-7|.|TRBD2|15|TRBV5-4
CASSYGLAGEDEQYF
TGTGCCAGCAGCTACGGACTAGCGGGAGAAGACGAGCAGTACTTC
>TRBJ1-1|.|.|13|TRBV25-1
CASSRPGATEAFF
TGTGCCAGCAGCCGCCCGGGGGCCACTGAAGCTTTCTTT
>TRBJ1-5|medium-sized|.|19|TRBV19
CASSKGRAISPSSNQPQHF
TGTGCCAGTAGTAAAGGCAGAGCGATAAGCCCAAGCTCTAATCAGCCCCAGCATTTT
>TRBJ2-7|.|.|15|TRBV6-5
CASSYAGTEPYEQYF
TGTGCCAGCAGTTACGCCGGGACTGAACCCTACGAGCAGTACTTC
>TRBJ2-5|.|TRBD1|13|TRBV30
CAWSQQGAETQYF
TGTGCCTGGAGTCAACAGGGGGCAGAGACCCAGTACTTC
>TRBJ1-1|.|.|14|TRBV5-1
CASSLTWGNTEAFF
TGCGCCAGCAGCTTGACCTGGGGGAACACTGAAGCTTTCTTT
>TRBJ2-5|.|TRBD1|14|TRBV7-9
CASSSGRGQETQYF
TGTGCCAGCAGCTCCGGCAGGGGGCAAGAGACCCAGTACTTC
>TRBJ2-7|.|.|16|TRBV5-6
CASSLGFSGLSYEQYF
TGTGCCAGCAGCTTGGGGTTTAGCGGTCTCTCCTACGAGCAGTACTTC
>TRBJ1-2|.|.|12|TRBV29-1
CSVVLNNYGYTF
TGCAGCGTTGTTCTCAATAACTATGGCTACACCTTC
>TRBJ2-5|.|TRBD2|15|TRBV5-4
CASSAGLAGEETQYF
TGTGCCAGCAGCGCGGGACTAGCGGGGGAAGAGACCCAGTACTTC
>TRBJ2-3|.|TRBD2|15|TRBV27
CASSFEAGGRDTQYF
TGTGCCAGCAGTTTTGAGGCGGGGGGGCGAGATACGCAGTATTTT
>TRBJ2-7|.|.|14|TRBV7-8
CASSFDRFSYEQYF
TGTGCCAGCAGCTTTGACCGTTTCTCCTACGAGCAGTACTTC
>TRBJ2-5|.|.|12|TRBV18
CASSEGEETQYF
TGTGCCAGCTCAGAGGGGGAAGAGACCCAGTACTTC
>TRBJ2-7|few|.|13|TRBV5-1
CASSLGVAYEQYF
TGCGCCAGCAGCTTGGGGGTGGCCTACGAGCAGTACTTC
>TRBJ1-1|.|.|14|TRBV2
CASRGNSLNTEAFF
TGTGCCAGCAGAGGTAACAGTTTGAACACTGAAGCTTTCTTT